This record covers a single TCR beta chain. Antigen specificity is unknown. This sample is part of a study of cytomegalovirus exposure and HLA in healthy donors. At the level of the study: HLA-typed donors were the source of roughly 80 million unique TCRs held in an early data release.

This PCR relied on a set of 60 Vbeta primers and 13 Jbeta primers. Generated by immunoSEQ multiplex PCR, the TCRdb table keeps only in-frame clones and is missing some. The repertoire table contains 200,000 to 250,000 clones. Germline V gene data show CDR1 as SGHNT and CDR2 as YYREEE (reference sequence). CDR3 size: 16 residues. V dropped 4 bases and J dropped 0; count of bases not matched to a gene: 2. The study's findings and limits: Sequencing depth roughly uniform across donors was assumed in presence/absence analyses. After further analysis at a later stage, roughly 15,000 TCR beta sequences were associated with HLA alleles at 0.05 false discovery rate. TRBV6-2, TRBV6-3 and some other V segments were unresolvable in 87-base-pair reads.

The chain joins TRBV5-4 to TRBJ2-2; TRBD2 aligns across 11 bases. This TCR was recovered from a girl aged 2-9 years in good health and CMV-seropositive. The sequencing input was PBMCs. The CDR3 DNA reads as TGTGCCAGCAGCCGACTAGCGGGGTCGAACACCGGGGAGCTGTTTTTT. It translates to CASSRLAGSNTGELFF.